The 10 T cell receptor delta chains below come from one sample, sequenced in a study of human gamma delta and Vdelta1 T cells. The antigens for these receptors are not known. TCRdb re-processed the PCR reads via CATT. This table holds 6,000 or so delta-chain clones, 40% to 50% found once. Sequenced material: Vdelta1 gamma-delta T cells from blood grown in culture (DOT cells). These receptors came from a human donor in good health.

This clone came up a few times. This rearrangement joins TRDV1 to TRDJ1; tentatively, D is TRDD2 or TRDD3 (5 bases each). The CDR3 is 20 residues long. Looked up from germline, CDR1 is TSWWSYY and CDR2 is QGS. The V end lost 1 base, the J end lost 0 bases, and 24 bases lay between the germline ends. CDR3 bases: TGTGCTCTTGGGGAACCCGGGGCCTTCGTGGTCGGGGGTCACACCGATAAACTCATCTTT. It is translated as CALGEPGAFVVGGHTDKLIF.

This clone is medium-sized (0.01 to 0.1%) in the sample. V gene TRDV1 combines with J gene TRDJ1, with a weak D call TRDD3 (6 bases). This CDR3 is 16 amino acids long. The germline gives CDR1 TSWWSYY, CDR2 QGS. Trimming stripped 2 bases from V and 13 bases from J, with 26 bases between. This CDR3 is CALGEEDCWGLGRNIF. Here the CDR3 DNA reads TGTGCTCTTGGGGAAGAGGACTGCTGGGGACTAGGGAGGAACATCTTT.

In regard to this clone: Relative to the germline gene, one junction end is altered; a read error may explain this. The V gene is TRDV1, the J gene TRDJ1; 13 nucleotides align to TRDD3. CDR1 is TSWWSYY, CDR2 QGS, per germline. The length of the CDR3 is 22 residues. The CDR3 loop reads CALGELLATPVLGDTRSDKHIF. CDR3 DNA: TGTGCTCTTGGGGAACTGTTAGCTACGCCTGTACTGGGGGATACGCGGTCCGATAAACACATCTTT.

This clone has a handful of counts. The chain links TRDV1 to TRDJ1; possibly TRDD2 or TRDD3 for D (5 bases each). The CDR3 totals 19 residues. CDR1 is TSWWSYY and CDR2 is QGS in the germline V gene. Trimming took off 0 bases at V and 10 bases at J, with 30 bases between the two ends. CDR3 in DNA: TGTGCTCTTGGGGAACTTACATCGCCCTACCCCGACGGGGAACAGTCACTCATCTTT. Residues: CALGELTSPYPDGEQSLIF.

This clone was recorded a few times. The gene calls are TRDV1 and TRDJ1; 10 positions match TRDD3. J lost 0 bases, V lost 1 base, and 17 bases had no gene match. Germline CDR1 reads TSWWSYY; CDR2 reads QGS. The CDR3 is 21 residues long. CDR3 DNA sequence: TGTGCTCTTGGGGAACAGGGCAGCGGACAGTACTGGGGGATGTACACCGATAAACTCATCTTT. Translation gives CALGEQGSGQYWGMYTDKLIF.

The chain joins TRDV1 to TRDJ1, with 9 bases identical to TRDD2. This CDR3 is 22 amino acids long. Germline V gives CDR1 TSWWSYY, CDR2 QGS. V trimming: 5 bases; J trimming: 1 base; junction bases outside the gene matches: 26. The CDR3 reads CALGFSPFLPVLATNPTDKLIF. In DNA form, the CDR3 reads TGTGCTCTTGGGTTTTCCCCCTTCCTACCGGTACTGGCCACAAACCCCACCGATAAACTCATCTTT.

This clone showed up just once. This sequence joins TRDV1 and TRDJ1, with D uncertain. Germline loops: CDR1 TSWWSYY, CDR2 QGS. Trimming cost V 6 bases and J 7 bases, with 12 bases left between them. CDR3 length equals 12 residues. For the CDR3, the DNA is TGTGCTCTTGGTCTCTCCCCCCGTAAACTCATCTTT. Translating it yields CALGLSPRKLIF.

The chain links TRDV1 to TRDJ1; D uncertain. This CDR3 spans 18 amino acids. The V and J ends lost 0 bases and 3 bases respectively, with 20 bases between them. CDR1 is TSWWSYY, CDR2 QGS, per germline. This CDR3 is CALGELRSSHRRPDKLIF. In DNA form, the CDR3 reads TGTGCTCTTGGGGAACTAAGGTCCTCCCACCGCCGCCCCGATAAACTCATCTTT.

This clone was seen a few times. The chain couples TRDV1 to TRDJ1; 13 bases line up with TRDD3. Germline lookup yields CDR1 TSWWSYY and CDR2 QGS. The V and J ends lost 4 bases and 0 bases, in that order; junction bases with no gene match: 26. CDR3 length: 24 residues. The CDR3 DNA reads TGTGCTCTTGGGGCTGCGTTCGAACGGGACAGTACTGGGGGATACGGTCGAAACACCGATAAACTCATCTTT. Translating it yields CALGAAFERDSTGGYGRNTDKLIF.

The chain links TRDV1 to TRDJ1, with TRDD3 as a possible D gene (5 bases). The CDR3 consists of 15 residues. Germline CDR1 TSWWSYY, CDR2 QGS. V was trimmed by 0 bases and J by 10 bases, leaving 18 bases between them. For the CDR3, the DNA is TGTGCTCTTGGGGAACTTTCCGTAGGCTGGGTGGGACTCATCTTT. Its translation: CALGELSVGWVGLIF.